This T cell receptor beta chain was found in a study of vaccination effects on CD4 cells after COVID-19. The CDR3 contains 13 residues. V lost 4 bases, J lost 2 bases, and 8 bases lay in between. From germline, CDR1 is SNHLY and CDR2 FYNNEI. ViraFEST assay sequencing came after antigen-specific CD4+ T cells were expanded with viral peptide pools. The culture ran for about eleven days before CD4+ T cells were isolated. Either the mRNA-1273 or the BNT162b2 vaccine was given to participants as two doses. Clones were sequenced by immunoSEQ multiplex PCR, and TCRdb holds only the in-frame ones, with some missing. The sample holds 65,000 to 75,000 clones; around two thirds are singletons and the top ten take roughly 1.5%. On this clone: Its specificity is not known.

The genes are TRBV2 and TRBJ2-5; D uncertain. The clonotype comes from a human donor who received a COVID-19 vaccine. Sequencing was performed on CD4+ T cells from PBMCs cultured with HCoV-229E spike peptides, taken after COVID-19 vaccination. The CDR3 loop reads CASSVSLQETQYF. CDR3 DNA sequence: TGTGCCAGCAGTGTTAGCCTTCAAGAGACCCAGTACTTC.